The rows below give T cell receptor beta chains drawn from one sample of a study of OX40 agonist ivuxolimab in advanced cancers. Some clones are missing from TCRdb's copy, which holds only in-frame ones; the method was immunoSEQ multiplex PCR. The sample yields 40,000 or so clones, around 93% seen once. The source material was CD4+ or CD8+ T cells sorted from blood, sampled in a trial of the OX40 agonist ivuxolimab. The receptor set was obtained from an adult with an advanced solid tumor such as melanoma, head and neck, liver or kidney cancer. The CDR3 runs from the conserved cysteine through the conserved F or W. Each record gives: D gene, J gene, V gene, clone size, CDR3 DNA, CDR3 protein. A D gene is named only where the DNA matches it firmly. Only some rows state a clone size, as once, few, many or a class for expanded clones.

. | TRBJ1-1 | TRBV19 | . | TGTGCCAGTAGTATAAGCGGGGATGGCGACACTGAAGCTTTCTTT | CASSISGDGDTEAFF
. | TRBJ2-5 | TRBV18 | . | TGTGCCAGCTCCCGACAGGACCAAGAGACCCAGTACTTC | CASSRQDQETQYF
. | TRBJ1-6 | TRBV4-1 | . | TGCGCCAGCAGCCAACGTAATTCACCCCTCCACTTT | CASSQRNSPLHF
TRBD1 | TRBJ1-1 | TRBV7-2 | . | TGTGCCAGCAGCACAGGGGGTCTCTCGGCTTTCTTT | CASSTGGLSAFF
. | TRBJ2-1 | TRBV4-2 | . | TGTGCCAGCAGGCTAGAGTGGGGGGATCCCTACAATGAGCAGTTCTTC | CASRLEWGDPYNEQFF
. | TRBJ1-1 | TRBV19 | . | TGTGCCAGTAGTATCTCGACAGGACCCATGAACACTGAAGCTTTCTTT | CASSISTGPMNTEAFF
. | TRBJ1-2 | TRBV29-1 | . | TGCAGCCCCGTACAGGGTAGAAGTGGCTACACCTTC | CSPVQGRSGYTF
. | TRBJ2-7 | TRBV7-9 | . | TGTGCCAGCAGCTCATCCGGGACACGCTACGAGCAGTACTTC | CASSSSGTRYEQYF
. | TRBJ1-2 | TRBV13 | . | TGTGCCAGCAGCGACGAGGGGAGTGCGGGGGAAATTAACTATGGCTACACCTTC | CASSDEGSAGEINYGYTF
. | TRBJ1-2 | TRBV14 | . | TGTGCCAGCAGCTCCGGGGATGCCCATAGCTACACCTTC | CASSSGDAHSYTF
TRBD1 | TRBJ1-4 | TRBV2 | . | TGTGCCAGCAGTGGGCGGACAGGGGGGGATGAAAAACTGTTTTTT | CASSGRTGGDEKLFF
. | TRBJ1-1 | TRBV5-4 | few | TGTGCCAGCAGCGCTGATACTAATACTGAAGCTTTCTTT | CASSADTNTEAFF
TRBD1 | TRBJ1-2 | TRBV19 | . | TGTGCCAGTTTTATTGGACCCGGGACAGGGGTATTACGTGGCTACACCTTC | CASFIGPGTGVLRGYTF
TRBD1 | TRBJ2-6 | TRBV19 | . | TGTGCCAGTAGTCCCTTCCAGGGGGCTAGCTCTGGGGCCAACGTCCTGACTTTC | CASSPFQGASSGANVLTF
TRBD1 | TRBJ1-2 | TRBV9 | . | TGTGCCAGCAGCGCCTCAGAGACAGGGGACCAGGCCTTC | CASSASETGDQAF
. | TRBJ2-7 | TRBV5-5 | . | TGTGCCAGCAGCTTGAAAAGGGGAGCGACCTTTCCCTACGAGCAGTACTTC | CASSLKRGATFPYEQYF
TRBD1 | TRBJ1-2 | TRBV30 | . | TGTGCCTGGAGTAGGGGACAGGGGAGCGAGGGCGGCGGCTACACCTTC | CAWSRGQGSEGGGYTF
. | TRBJ2-4 | TRBV7-9 | . | TGTGCCAGCAGCGATGCCGGGAAATGGTACATTCAGTACTTC | CASSDAGKWYIQYF
TRBD2 | TRBJ2-7 | TRBV7-9 | . | TGTGCCGTGTCGTTGGTAGCGGGGAAAGTTCCTTACGAGCAGTACTTC | CAVSLVAGKVPYEQYF
. | TRBJ1-1 | TRBV9 | . | TGTGCCAGCAGCGTCGGAAAGGGGTCCACTGAAGCTTTCTTT | CASSVGKGSTEAFF
. | TRBJ1-1 | TRBV5-1 | . | TGCGCCAGCAGCTTGGGTCCAGGCGGGGGGACTGAAGCTTTCTTT | CASSLGPGGGTEAFF
. | TRBJ2-7 | TRBV7-9 | . | TGTGCCAGCAGCTCGACAGTATCCTACGAGCAGTACTTC | CASSSTVSYEQYF
. | TRBJ1-2 | TRBV29-1 | . | TGCAGCGTTGAGGGGGGTGGCTACACCTTC | CSVEGGGYTF
TRBD2 | TRBJ2-1 | TRBV6-5 | once | TGTGCCAGCAGTCAACTAGCGGGAGCTAATGAGCAGTTCTTC | CASSQLAGANEQFF
TRBD1 | TRBJ1-2 | TRBV29-1 | . | TGCAGCGCACCCTTGGGACAGGGTGCCCTTGGCTACACCTTC | CSAPLGQGALGYTF
. | TRBJ2-1 | TRBV7-9 | . | TGTGCCAGCAGCCTCAAGCCTATTTCCTCCTACAATGAGCAGTTCTTC | CASSLKPISSYNEQFF
. | TRBJ1-1 | TRBV11-2 | . | TGTGCCAGCAGCTTTTCAGGTGAAGCTTTCTTT | CASSFSGEAFF
. | TRBJ2-7 | TRBV19 | . | TGTGCCAGTAGCCAAAGTCAAGCCTACGAGCAGTACTTC | CASSQSQAYEQYF
. | TRBJ1-2 | TRBV5-4 | . | TGTGCCAGCAGCTTGGTAGGTGGCGATGGCTACACCTTC | CASSLVGGDGYTF
. | TRBJ1-1 | TRBV28 | once | TGTGCCAGCAGTTTCACCAGGGGTCCCACTGAAGCTTTCTTT | CASSFTRGPTEAFF
. | TRBJ2-3 | TRBV21-1 | once | TGTGCCACTCTCCTAGCTCCAGCAGCAGATACGCAGTATTTT | CATLLAPAADTQYF
. | TRBJ1-1 | TRBV7-9 | . | TGTGCCAGCAGCGTGAACACTGAAGCTTTCTTT | CASSVNTEAFF
. | TRBJ1-1 | TRBV11-2 | . | TGTGCCAGCAGCTTAGCAGGAGGTTTGGGGGTGAACACTGAAGCTTTCTTT | CASSLAGGLGVNTEAFF
. | TRBJ2-1 | TRBV11-2 | . | TGTGCCAGCAGCTTAGTGTCACGCATCAGCTCCTACAATGAGCAGTTCTTC | CASSLVSRISSYNEQFF
. | TRBJ1-2 | TRBV9 | once | TGTGCCAGCAGCGTAGGGCTCATAAATGGCTACACCTTC | CASSVGLINGYTF
. | TRBJ1-2 | TRBV19 | few | TGTGCCAGTAAGGGAAACTATGGCTACACCTTC | CASKGNYGYTF
TRBD1 | TRBJ2-7 | TRBV11-2 | . | TGTGCCAGCAGTTCCGGGACAGGGTCCTACGAGCAGTACTTC | CASSSGTGSYEQYF
TRBD1 | TRBJ1-2 | TRBV9 | . | TGTGCCAGCAGCGGAGACCCGGAGACAGGGGTTAACTATGGCTACACCTTC | CASSGDPETGVNYGYTF
TRBD1 | TRBJ1-1 | TRBV2 | . | TGTGCCAGCAGTGAATACAGGGGCACTGAAGCTTTCTTT | CASSEYRGTEAFF
. | TRBJ1-2 | TRBV11-2 | . | TGTGCCAGCAGCTTAGCCCCGACAGATAACTATGGCTACACCTTC | CASSLAPTDNYGYTF
. | TRBJ1-2 | TRBV7-6 | . | TGTGCCAGCAGCTTAACTGACACCGCTAACTATGGCTACACCTTC | CASSLTDTANYGYTF
. | TRBJ2-7 | TRBV11-2 | . | TGTGCCAGCAGCCCACGGGAAGAGAGATTCTCCTACGAGCAGTACTTC | CASSPREERFSYEQYF
. | TRBJ2-2 | TRBV7-9 | . | TGTGCCAGCAGCCTGGGACGGACACCGGGGAAGCTGTTTTTT | CASSLGRTPGKLFF
. | TRBJ1-2 | TRBV18 | . | TGTGCCAGCTCACCACCACCACTACTAAACTATGGCTACACCTTC | CASSPPPLLNYGYTF
. | TRBJ1-4 | TRBV7-9 | . | TGTGCCAGCAGCCAGGGGTCCACAACTAATGAAAAACTGTTTTTT | CASSQGSTTNEKLFF
TRBD1 | TRBJ1-3 | TRBV19 | . | TGTGCCAGCAAACAGGGGGCTGGAAACACCATATATTTT | CASKQGAGNTIYF
. | TRBJ2-1 | TRBV2 | once | TGTGCCAGCAGGAGCGGAACCTACAATGAGCAGTTCTTC | CASRSGTYNEQFF
. | TRBJ1-5 | TRBV4-1 | . | TGCGCCAGCAGCCAAGTAGTCCGGGAGGGCAATCAGCCCCAGCATTTT | CASSQVVREGNQPQHF
. | TRBJ1-4 | TRBV28 | . | TGTGCCAGCGGTACGACAGGAGGTACTAATGAAAAACTGTTTTTT | CASGTTGGTNEKLFF
. | TRBJ1-2 | TRBV19 | few | TGTGCCAGTCCTAAAGTCTTCTATGGCTACACCTTC | CASPKVFYGYTF
TRBD1 | TRBJ2-7 | TRBV7-8 | . | TGTGCCAGCAGCCCGAGGAGGTCAGGGACAGCGAGCTCCTACGAGCAGTACTTC | CASSPRRSGTASSYEQYF
. | TRBJ2-1 | TRBV2 | . | TGTGCCAGCAGTGCGCTCGAGAGCTCCTACAATGAGCAGTTCTTC | CASSALESSYNEQFF
. | TRBJ2-7 | TRBV28 | . | TGTGCCAGCAGTTCCCTGAAGAGCTCCTACGAGCAGTACTTC | CASSSLKSSYEQYF
. | TRBJ2-2 | TRBV5-4 | . | TGTGCCAGCAGCCCGTCGGGGGCTAGTACCGGGGAGCTGTTTTTT | CASSPSGASTGELFF
TRBD1 | TRBJ1-6 | TRBV25-1 | . | TGTGCCAGCAGTGAACACAGGGGACACTCACCCCTCCACTTT | CASSEHRGHSPLHF
. | TRBJ2-7 | TRBV7-9 | once | TGTGCCAGCAGCTTTTCCTACGAGCAGTACTTC | CASSFSYEQYF
. | TRBJ2-1 | TRBV9 | . | TGTGCCAGCAGCGTAAGCTCGAGCGGACAACTCAATGAGCAGTTCTTC | CASSVSSSGQLNEQFF